This T cell receptor beta chain was observed in a study of T cell changes during pregnancy in multiple sclerosis. The table came from immunoSEQ multiplex PCR; TCRdb's copy has only in-frame clones and leaves some out. The data show about 84,000 clones, approximately 95% seen once. The CDR3 has 16 residues. Germline loops: CDR1 MNHEY, CDR2 SMNVEV (reference sequence). The V segment lost 5 bases and the J segment 0 bases; nucleotides outside the gene matches: 6. V is TRBV27 and J is TRBJ2-7, with 11 bases fitting TRBD2. The sequence was collected from a female donor in good health, enrolled as a control in a pregnancy study. Specimen: peripheral blood, collected in the second trimester of pregnancy. CDR3 amino acids: CASSPSSGRISYEQYF. The CDR3 DNA follows: TGTGCCAGCAGTCCCTCTAGCGGGAGGATCTCCTACGAGCAGTACTTC.